Following are 3 T cell receptor delta chains from one sample sequenced in a study of gamma-delta chains in newborns, infants, children. TCRdb re-processed the reads using CATT. Of approximately 7,000 delta-chain clones listed, 11% are singletons. The sample was blood. These receptors came from a child who was a newborn, infant or young child, either healthy, febrile or measles-vaccinated (not recorded which).

Remarks on this clone: Translating this DNA gives a protein that differs at residue 4 from the TCRdb one, which belongs to a much larger clone; a read error is likely, and the protein shown is this translation. J is TRDJ1 and V is TRDV2; D remains unclear. The V gene's germline CDR1 is GEAIGNYY and CDR2 EKD. The CDR3 is 16 residues long. As DNA, the CDR3 is TGTGCCTGTGGCACCGTGGTCTCACGAATGACCGATAAACTCATCTTT. Amino acid sequence: CACGTVVSRMTDKLIF.

This clone is judged large (0.1 to 1%). This rearrangement joins TRDV2 to TRDJ1, with 10 bases lining up with TRDD3. The CDR3 has 15 amino acids. Germline-derived CDR1 and CDR2 are GEAIGNYY and EKD. Trimming took 3 bases from V and 4 from J; bases not matched to a gene: 7. As DNA, the CDR3 is TGTGCCTGTGACTGGTTGGGGGATACAGTCGATAAACTCATCTTT. This sequence encodes CACDWLGDTVDKLIF.

In its sample, this clone was seen a few times. With a much larger clone just one base away, this may be a read error. The chain carries TRDV2 and TRDJ1, with 11 bases matching TRDD3. Looked up from germline, CDR1 is GEAIGNYY and CDR2 is EKD. CDR3 length: 18 amino acids. The CDR3 loop reads CACDTGKLLGDRPDELIF. The DNA of the CDR3 is TGTGCCTGTGACACCGGGAAACTACTGGGGGATAGACCCGATGAACTCATCTTT.